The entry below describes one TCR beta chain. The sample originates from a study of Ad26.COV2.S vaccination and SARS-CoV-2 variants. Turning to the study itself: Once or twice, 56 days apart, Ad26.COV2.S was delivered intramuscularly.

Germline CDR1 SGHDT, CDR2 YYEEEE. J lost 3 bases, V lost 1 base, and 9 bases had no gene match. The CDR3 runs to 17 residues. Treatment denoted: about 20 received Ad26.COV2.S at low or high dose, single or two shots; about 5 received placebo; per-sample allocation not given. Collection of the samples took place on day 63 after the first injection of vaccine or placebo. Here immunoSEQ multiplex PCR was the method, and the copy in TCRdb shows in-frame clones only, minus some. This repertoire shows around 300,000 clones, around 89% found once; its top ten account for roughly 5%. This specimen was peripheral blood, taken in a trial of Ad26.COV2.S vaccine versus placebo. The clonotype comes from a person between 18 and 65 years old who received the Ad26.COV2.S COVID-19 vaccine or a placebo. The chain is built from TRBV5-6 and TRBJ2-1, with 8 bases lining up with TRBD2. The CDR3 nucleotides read TGTGCCAGCAGCTTGTTGTGGAGCGGGAGTGACTACAATGAGCAGTTCTTC. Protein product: CASSLLWSGSDYNEQFF.